Below, one T cell receptor beta chain is given with its context. Its specificity is not known. A sample-barcoded 5' primer and a J-beta primer mix were used in a second PCR of roughly 7 to 11 cycles. Tagging of each cDNA molecule was performed by a template-switch adaptor with 12 random nucleotides. From the 5' RACE reads, TCRdb called clonotypes with MiXCR, one entry per CDR3 protein. The sample yields around 790,000 distinct CDR3 sequences, roughly 44% seen once. The source of the sample is a study of blood T cells in healthy people across ages. Study-wide points: Unknown donor CMV status possibly confounded expanded clonotype changes. Versus aged donors, long-lived donors had higher diversity and more naive CD4+ cells.

This CDR3 comprises 14 residues. Trimming took 1 base from V and 7 from J; bases not matched to a gene: 4. Germline V lookup: CDR1 SGHTA, CDR2 FQGNSA. The chain couples TRBV7-2 to TRBJ2-3; 8 bases map to TRBD2. The receptor comes from a man in his 60s in good health. The sample taken for sequencing was blood. DNA for the CDR3: TGTGCCAGCAGCTTAGATGTAGCGGGGAATACGCAGTATTTT. As protein: CASSLDVAGNTQYF.